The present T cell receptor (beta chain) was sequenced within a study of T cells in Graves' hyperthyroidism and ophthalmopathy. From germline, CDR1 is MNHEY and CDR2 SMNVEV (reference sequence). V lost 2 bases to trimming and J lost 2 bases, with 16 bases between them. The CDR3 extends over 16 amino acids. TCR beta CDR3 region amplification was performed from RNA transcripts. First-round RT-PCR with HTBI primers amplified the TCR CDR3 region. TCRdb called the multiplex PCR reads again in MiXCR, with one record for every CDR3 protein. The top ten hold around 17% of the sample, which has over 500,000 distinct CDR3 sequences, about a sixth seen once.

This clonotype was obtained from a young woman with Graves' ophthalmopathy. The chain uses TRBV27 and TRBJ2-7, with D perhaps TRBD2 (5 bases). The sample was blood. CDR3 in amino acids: CASSLLAGSGPYEQYF. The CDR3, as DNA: TGTGCCAGCAGTTTACTGGCGGGCTCTGGGCCCTACGAGCAGTACTTC.